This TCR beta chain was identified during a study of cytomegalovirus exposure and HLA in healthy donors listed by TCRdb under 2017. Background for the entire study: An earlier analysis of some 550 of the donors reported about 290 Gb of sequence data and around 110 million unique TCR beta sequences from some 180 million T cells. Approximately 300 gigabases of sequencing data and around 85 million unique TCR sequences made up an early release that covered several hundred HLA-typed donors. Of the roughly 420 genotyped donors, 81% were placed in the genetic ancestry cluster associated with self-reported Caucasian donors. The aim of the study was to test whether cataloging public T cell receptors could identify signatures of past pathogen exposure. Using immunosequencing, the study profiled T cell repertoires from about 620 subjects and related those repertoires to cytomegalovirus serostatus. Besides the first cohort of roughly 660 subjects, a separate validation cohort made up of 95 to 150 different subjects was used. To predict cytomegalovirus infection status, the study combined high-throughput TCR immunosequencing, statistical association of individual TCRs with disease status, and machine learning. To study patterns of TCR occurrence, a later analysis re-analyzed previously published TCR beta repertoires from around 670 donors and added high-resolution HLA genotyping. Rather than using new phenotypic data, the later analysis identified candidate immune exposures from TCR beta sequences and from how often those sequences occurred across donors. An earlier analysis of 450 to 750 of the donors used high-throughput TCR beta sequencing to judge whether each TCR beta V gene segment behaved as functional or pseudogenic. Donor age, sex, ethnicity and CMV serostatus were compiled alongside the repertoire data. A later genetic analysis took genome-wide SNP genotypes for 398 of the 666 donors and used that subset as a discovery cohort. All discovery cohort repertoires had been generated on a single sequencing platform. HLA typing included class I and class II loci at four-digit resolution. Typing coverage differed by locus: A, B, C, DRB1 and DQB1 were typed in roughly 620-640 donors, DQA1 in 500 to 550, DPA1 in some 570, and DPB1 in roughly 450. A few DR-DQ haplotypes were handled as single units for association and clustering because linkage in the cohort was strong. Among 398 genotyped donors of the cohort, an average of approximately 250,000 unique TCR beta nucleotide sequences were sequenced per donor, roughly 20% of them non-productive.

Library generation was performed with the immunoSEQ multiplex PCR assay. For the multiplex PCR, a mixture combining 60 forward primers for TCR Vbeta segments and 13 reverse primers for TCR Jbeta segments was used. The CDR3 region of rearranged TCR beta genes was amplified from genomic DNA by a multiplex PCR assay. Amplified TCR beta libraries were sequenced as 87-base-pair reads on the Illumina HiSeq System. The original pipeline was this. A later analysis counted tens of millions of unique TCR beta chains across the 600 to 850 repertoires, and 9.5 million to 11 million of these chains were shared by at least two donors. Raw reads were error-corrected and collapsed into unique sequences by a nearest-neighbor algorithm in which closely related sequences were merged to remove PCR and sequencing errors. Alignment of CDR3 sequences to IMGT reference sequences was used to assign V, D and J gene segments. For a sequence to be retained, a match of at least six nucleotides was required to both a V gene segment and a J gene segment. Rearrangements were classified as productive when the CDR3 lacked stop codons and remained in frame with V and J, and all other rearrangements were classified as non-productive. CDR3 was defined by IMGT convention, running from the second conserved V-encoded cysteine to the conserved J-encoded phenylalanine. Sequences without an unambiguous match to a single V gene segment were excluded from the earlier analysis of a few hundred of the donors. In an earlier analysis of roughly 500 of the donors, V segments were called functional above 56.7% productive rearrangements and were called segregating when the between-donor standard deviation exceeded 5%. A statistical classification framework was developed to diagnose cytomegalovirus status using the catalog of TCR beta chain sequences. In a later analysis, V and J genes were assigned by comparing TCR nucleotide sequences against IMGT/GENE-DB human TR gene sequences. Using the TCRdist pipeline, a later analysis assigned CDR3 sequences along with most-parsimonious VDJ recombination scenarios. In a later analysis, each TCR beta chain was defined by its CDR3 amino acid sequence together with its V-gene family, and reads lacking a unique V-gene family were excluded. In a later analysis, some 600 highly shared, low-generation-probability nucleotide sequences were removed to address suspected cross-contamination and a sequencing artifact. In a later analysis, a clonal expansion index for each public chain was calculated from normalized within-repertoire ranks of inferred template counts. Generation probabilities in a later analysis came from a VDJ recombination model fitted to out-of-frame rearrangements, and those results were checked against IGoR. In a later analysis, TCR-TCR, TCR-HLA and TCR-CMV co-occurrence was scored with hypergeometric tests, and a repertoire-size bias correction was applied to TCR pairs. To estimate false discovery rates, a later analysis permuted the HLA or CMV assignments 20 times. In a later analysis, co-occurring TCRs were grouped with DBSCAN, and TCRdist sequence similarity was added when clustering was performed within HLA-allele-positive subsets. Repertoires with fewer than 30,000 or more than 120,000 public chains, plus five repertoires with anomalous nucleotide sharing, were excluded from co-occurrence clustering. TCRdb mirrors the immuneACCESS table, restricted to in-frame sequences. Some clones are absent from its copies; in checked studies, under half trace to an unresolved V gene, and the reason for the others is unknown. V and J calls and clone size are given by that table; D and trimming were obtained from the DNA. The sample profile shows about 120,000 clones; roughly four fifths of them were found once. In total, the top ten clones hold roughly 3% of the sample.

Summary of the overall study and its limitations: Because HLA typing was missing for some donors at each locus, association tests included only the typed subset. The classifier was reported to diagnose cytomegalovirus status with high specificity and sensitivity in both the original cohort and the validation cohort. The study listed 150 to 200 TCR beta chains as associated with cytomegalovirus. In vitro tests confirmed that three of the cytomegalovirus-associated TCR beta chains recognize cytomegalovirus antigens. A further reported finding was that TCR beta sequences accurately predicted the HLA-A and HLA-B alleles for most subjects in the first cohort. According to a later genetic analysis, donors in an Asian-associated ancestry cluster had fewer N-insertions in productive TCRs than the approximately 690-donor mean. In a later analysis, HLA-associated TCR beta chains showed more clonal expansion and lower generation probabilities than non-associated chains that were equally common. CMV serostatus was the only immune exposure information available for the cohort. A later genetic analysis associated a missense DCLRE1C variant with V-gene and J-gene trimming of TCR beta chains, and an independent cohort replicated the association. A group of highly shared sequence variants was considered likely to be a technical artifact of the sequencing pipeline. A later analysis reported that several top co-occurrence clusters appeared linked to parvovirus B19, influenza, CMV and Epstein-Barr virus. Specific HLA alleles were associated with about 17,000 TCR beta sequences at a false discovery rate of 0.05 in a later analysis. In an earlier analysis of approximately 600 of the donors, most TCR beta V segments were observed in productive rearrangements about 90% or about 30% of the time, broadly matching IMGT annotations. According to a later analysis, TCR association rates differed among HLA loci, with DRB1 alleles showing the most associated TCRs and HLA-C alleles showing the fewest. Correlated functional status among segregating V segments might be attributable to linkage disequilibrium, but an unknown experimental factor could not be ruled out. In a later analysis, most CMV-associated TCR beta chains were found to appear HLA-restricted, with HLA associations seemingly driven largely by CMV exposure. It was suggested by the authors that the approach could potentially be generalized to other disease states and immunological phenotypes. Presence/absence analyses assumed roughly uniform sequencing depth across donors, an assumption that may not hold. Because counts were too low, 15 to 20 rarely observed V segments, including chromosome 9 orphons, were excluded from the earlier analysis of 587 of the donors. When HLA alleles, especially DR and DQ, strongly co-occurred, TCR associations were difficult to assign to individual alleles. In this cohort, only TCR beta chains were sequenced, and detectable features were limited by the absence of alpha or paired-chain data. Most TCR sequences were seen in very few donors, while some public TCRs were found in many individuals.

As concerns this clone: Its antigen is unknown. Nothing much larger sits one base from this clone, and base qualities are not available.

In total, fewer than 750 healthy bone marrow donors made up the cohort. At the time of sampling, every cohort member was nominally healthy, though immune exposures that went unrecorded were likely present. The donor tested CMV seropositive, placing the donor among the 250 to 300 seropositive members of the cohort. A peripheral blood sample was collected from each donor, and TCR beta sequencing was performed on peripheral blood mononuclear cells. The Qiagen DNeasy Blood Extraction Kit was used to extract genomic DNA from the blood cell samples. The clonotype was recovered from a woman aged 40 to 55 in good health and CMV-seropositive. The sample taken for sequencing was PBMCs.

CDR3 region: CASSQGLAGGEQYF. Here is the DNA: TGCGCCAGCAGCCAAGGACTAGCGGGGGGGGAGCAGTACTTC. Recombination connected TRBV4-1 to TRBJ2-7; 14 bases in the junction line up with TRBD2. The germline V gene gives CDR1 as MGHRA and CDR2 as YSYEKL. The CDR3 goes from the cysteine to the phenylalanine over 14 residues. Just CDR3 DNA is preserved here, 42 bases in frame from base 1. Trimming accounts for 1 base at V and 7 bases at J, while the number of junction bases matched to no gene is 0.